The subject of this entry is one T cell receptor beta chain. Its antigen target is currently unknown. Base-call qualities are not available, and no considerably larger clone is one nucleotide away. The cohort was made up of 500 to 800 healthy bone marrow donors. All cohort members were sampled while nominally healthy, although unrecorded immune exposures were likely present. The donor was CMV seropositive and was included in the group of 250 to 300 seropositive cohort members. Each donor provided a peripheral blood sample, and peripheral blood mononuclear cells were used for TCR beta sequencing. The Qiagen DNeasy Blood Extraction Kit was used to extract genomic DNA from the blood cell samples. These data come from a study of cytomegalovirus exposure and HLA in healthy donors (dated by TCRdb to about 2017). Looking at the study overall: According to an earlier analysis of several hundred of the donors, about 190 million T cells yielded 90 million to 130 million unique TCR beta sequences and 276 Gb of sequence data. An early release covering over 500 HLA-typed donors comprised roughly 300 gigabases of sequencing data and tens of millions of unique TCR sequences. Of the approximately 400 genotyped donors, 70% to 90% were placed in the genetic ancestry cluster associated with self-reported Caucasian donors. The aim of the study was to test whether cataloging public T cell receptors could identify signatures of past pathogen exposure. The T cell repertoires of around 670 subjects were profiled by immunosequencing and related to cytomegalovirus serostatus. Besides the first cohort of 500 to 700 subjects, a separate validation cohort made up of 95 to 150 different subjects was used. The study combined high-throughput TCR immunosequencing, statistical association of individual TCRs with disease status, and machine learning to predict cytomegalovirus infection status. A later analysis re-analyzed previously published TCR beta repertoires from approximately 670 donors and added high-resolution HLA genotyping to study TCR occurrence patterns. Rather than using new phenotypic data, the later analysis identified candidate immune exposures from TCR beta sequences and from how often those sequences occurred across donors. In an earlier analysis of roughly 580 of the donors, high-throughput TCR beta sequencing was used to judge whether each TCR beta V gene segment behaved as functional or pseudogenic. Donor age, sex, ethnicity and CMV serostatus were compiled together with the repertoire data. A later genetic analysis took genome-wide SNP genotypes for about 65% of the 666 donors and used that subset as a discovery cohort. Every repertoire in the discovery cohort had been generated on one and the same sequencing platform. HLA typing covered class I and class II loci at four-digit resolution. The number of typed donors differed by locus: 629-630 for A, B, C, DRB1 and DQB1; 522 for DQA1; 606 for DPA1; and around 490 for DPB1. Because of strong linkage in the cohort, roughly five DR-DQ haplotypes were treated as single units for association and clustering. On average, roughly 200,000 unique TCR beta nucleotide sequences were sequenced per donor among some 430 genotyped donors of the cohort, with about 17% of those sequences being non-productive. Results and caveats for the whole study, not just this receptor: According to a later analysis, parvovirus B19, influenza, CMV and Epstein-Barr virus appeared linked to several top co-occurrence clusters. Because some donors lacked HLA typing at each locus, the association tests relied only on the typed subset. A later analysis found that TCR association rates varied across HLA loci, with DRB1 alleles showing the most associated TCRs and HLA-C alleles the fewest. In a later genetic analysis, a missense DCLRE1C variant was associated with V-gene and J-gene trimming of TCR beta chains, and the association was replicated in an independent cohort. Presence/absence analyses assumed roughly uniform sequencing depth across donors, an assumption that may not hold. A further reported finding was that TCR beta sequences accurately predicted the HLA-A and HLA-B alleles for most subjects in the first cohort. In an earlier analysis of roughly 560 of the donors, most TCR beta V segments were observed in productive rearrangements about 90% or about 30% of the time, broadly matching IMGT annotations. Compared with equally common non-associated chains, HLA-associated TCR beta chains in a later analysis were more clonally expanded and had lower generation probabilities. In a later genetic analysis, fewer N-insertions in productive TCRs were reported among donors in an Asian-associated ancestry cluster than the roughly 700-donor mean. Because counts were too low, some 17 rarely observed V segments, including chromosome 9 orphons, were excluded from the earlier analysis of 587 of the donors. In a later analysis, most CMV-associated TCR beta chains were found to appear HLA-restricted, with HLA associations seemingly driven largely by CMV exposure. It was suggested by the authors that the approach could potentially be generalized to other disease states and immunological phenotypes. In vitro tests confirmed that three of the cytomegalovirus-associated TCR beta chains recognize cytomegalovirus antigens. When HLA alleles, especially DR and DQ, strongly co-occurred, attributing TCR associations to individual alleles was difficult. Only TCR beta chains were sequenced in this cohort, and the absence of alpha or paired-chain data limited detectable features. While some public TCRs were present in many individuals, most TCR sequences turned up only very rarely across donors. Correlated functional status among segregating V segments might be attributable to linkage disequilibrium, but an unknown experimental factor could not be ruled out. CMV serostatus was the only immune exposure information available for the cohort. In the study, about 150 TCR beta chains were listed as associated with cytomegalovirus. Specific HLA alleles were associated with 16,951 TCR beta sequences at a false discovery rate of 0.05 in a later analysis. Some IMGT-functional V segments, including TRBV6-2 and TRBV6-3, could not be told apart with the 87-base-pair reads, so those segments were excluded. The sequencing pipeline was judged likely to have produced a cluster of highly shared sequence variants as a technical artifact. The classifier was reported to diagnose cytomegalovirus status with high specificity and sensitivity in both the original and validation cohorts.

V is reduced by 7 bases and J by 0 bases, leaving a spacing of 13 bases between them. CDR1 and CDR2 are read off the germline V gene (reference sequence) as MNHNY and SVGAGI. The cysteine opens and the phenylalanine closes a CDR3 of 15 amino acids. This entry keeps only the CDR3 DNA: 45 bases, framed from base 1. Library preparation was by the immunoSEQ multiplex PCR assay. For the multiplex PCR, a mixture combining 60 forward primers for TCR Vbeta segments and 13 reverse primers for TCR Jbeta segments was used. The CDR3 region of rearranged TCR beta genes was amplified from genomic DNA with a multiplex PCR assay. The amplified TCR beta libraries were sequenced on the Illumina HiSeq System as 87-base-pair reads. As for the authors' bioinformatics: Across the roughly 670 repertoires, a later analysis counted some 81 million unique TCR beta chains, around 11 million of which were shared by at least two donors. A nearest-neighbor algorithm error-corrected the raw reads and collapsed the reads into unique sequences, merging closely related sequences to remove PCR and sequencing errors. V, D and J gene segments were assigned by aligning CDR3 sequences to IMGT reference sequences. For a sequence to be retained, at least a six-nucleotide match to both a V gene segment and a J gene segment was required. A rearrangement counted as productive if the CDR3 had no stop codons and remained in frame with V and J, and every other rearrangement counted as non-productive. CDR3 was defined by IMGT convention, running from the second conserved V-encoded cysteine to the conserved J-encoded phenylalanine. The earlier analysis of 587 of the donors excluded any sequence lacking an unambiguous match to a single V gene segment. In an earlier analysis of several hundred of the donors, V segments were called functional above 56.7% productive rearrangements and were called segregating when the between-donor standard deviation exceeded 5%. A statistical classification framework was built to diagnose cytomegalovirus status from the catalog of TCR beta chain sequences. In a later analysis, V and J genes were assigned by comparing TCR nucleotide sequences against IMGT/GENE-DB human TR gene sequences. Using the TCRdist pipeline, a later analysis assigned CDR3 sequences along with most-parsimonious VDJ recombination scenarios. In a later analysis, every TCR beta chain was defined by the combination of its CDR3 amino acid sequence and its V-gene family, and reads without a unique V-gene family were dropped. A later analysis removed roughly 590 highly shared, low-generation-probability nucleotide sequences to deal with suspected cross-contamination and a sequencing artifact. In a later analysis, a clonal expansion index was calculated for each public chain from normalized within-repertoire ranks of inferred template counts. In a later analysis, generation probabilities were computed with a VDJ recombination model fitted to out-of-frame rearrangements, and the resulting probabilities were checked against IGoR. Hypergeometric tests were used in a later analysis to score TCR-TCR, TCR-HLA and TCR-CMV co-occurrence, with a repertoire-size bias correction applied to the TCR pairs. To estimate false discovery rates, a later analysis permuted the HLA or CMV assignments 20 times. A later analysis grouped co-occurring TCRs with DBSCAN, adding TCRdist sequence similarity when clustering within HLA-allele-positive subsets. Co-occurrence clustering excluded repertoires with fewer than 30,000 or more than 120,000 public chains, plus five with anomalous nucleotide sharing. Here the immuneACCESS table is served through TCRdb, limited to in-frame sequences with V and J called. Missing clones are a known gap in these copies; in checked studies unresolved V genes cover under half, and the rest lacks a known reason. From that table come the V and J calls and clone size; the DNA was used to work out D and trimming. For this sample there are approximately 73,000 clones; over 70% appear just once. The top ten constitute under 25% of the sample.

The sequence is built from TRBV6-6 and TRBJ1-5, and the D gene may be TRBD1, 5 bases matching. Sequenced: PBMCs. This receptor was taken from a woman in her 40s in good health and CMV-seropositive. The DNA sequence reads TGTGCCAGCATTAAGACAGACACTAGCAATCAGCCCCAGCATTTT. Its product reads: CASIKTDTSNQPQHF.